The sequence of this T cell receptor (beta chain) was determined in a study of shared T cell receptors in the human thymus. Using immunoSEQ multiplex PCR, the repertoire was profiled, and TCRdb retains in-frame clones only, with some absent. There are tens of thousands of clones in the sample; 90% to 95% occur only once, and approximately 0.035% lies in the top ten. CDR3 length: 14 amino acids. CDR1 LNHDA and CDR2 SQIVND come from the germline V gene (reference sequence). V shed 5 bases and J 1 base; nucleotides not matched to a gene: 2. The chain carries TRBV19 and TRBJ2-7; 10 bases are a match to TRBD1. Sequencing was done on a sample of thymocytes. The TCR was taken from a human donor. The CDR3 sequence: CASSSGQGSYEQYF. The CDR3, as DNA: TGTGCCAGTAGTTCGGGACAGGGGTCCTACGAGCAGTACTTC.